The next 10 T cell receptor beta chains were all read from a single sample in a study of identical twins. TCRdb passed the 5' RACE reads through MiXCR, listing each CDR3 protein once. The sample lists a few hundred thousand distinct CDR3 sequences; 9.5% to 10% were seen once. The same data also contributed to another study, on yellow fever vaccine responses in identical twins.

Sequenced input: PBMCs. The source of these receptors is a woman aged 18-29 years in good health.

This clonotype was found many times. J is TRBJ2-7 and V is TRBV6-5; D remains ambiguous. Germline-derived CDR1 and CDR2 are MNHEY and SVGAGI. This CDR3 has 12 amino acids. V lost 5 bases and J lost 4, with 9 bases in between. CDR3 region: CASSVPGYEQYF. Here the CDR3 DNA reads TGTGCCAGCAGTGTACCAGGATACGAGCAGTACTTC.

This clonotype was recorded at least ten times. The chain links TRBV24-1 to TRBJ2-1; 10 nucleotides match TRBD2. The ends lost 4 bases at V and 12 bases at J; junction bases unmatched: 17. Germline V gene lookup returns CDR1 KGHDR and CDR2 SFDVKD. The CDR3 is made up of 17 amino acids. Here the CDR3 reads CATSEPKTSGLDPRQFF. For the CDR3, the DNA is TGTGCCACCAGTGAACCGAAGACTAGCGGGCTTGATCCTAGGCAGTTCTTC.

This clonotype was counted many times. This chain uses TRBV20-1 with TRBJ2-3; 11 bases agree with TRBD2. The CDR3 runs to 18 residues. Looked up from germline, CDR1 is DFQATT and CDR2 is SNEGSKA (reference sequence). J gave up 2 bases and V 1 base, and 11 bases lay outside the gene matches. The DNA of the CDR3 is TGCAGTGCTAGAGCCCCAGGACTAGCGGGTGATTTCACAGATACGCAGTATTTT. Its translation is CSARAPGLAGDFTDTQYF.

The table lists this clonotype with many counts. The chain joins TRBV4-3 to TRBJ2-3, with 10 bases lining up with TRBD2. The V segment lost 0 bases and the J segment 4 bases; nucleotides outside the gene matches: 7. The CDR3 runs to 17 residues. Looked up from germline, CDR1 is LGHNA and CDR2 is YSLEER. In DNA form, the CDR3 reads TGCGCCAGCAGCCAAGAGTGGCTAGCGGGAGTCCCAGATACGCAGTATTTT. Amino acid sequence: CASSQEWLAGVPDTQYF.

The J gene is TRBJ2-7, the V gene TRBV28; no firm D call. The germline V gene has CDR1 MDHEN and CDR2 SYDVKM. The CDR3 length is 13 residues. V lost 5 bases, J lost 4 bases, and 12 bases lay in between. Here the CDR3 reads CASSGLSEYEQYF. CDR3 nucleotides: TGTGCCAGCAGTGGGCTCAGTGAATACGAGCAGTACTTC. The entire variable domain, with the rest obtained from reference TRBV28 and TRBJ2-7, is as follows: DVKVTQSSRYLVKRTGEKVFLECVQDMDHENMFWYRQDPGLGLRLIYFSYDVKMKEKGDIPEGYSVSREKKERFSLILESASTNQTSMYLCASSGLSEYEQYFGPGTRLTVT.

This chain uses TRBV11-2 with TRBJ2-1; TRBD2 is a possible D gene (5 bases). Germline CDR1 SGHAT, CDR2 FQNNGV. The CDR3 consists of 15 residues. Trimming cost V 5 bases and J 3 bases, with 14 bases left between them. CDR3 protein: CASSLAGQFYNEQFF. CDR3 coding DNA: TGTGCCAGCAGCCTAGCCGGGCAGTTCTACAATGAGCAGTTCTTC.

The CDR3 coding sequence is TGTGCCAGCAGTTCCCCTTTACATGCCGATGAGCAGTTCTTC. This sequence encodes CASSSPLHADEQFF. This chain links TRBV12-3 or TRBV12-4 with TRBJ2-1; D gene uncertain. The CDR3 spans 14 residues. V shed 4 bases and J shed 8 bases, with 15 bases lying between them.

The rearrangement uses TRBV27 and TRBJ2-5, with D perhaps matching TRBD1 or TRBD2 (5 bases each). Trimming removed 6 bases from V and 2 bases from J, with 13 bases in between. Germline assignment: CDR1 MNHEY and CDR2 SMNVEV (reference sequence). The CDR3 has 14 residues. CDR3 DNA: TGTGCCAGCAGCAGGGACGGATGGCAAGAGACCCAGTACTTC. It is translated as CASSRDGWQETQYF.

This clonotype has ten or more counts. The chain combines TRBV5-1 with TRBJ2-2; the D gene is possibly TRBD1 (6 bases). Per germline, CDR1 SGHRS and CDR2 YFSETQ. This CDR3 region has 16 residues. Deletions cut 4 bases from V and 2 bases from J, with 15 bases between. The CDR3, as DNA: TGCGCCAGCAGCACCACCAGGGGACGTAACACCGGGGAGCTGTTTTTT. Translation gives CASSTTRGRNTGELFF.

This clonotype was detected only a few times. The CDR3 sequence is CASSPQLSNTEAFF. The CDR3 coding sequence is TGTGCCAGCAGCCCACAGTTGTCGAACACTGAAGCTTTCTTT. The chain carries TRBV11-2 and TRBJ1-1, with D unclear. The V and J ends lost 5 bases and 1 base respectively, with 11 bases between them. The germline V gene encodes CDR1 SGHAT and CDR2 FQNNGV. This CDR3 comprises 14 residues.